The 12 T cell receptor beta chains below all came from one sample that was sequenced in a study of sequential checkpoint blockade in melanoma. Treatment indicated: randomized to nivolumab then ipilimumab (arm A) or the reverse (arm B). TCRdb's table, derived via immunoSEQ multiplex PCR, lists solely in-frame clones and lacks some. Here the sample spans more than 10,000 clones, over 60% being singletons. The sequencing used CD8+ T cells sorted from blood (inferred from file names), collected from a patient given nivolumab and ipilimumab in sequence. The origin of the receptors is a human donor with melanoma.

The CDR3 loop reads CASSSSTGSYEQYF. As DNA, the CDR3 is TGTGCCAGTAGCTCCTCGACAGGATCCTACGAGCAGTACTTC. The V gene is TRBV19, the J gene TRBJ2-7, with D possibly being TRBD1 (6 bases). CDR3 length: 14 residues. Trimming pared 6 bases from V and 1 base from J, leaving 13 bases between. Germline assignment: CDR1 LNHDA and CDR2 SQIVND (reference sequence).

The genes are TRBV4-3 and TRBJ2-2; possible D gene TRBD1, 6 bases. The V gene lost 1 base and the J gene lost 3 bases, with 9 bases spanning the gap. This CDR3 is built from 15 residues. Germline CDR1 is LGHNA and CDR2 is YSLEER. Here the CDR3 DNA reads TGCGCCAGCAGCCAAGTGGCAGGGGACACCGGGGAGCTGTTTTTT. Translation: CASSQVAGDTGELFF.

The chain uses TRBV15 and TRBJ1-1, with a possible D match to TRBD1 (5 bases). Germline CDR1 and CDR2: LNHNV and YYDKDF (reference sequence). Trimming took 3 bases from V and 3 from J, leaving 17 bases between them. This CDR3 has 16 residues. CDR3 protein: CATSSLLDSADTEAFF. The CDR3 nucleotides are TGTGCCACCAGCAGCCTACTTGACAGCGCGGACACTGAAGCTTTCTTT. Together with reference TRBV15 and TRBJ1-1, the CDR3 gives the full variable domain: DAMVIQNPRYQVTQFGKPVTLSCSQTLNHNVMYWYQQKSSQAPKLLFHYYDKDFNNEADTPDNFQSRRPNTSFCFLDIRSPGLGDTAMYLCATSSLLDSADTEAFFGQGTRLTVV.

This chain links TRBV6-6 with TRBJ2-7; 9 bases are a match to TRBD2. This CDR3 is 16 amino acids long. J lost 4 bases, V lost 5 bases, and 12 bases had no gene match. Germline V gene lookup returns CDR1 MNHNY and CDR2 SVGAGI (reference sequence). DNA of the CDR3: TGTGCCAGCAGTGCGGTTGGTGATAGCGGGAGTTACGAGCAGTACTTC. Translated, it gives CASSAVGDSGSYEQYF.

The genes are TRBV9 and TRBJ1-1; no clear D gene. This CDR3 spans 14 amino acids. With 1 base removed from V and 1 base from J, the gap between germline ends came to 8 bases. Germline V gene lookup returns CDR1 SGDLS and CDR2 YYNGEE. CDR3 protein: CASSVQAGNTEAFF. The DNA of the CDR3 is TGTGCCAGCAGCGTACAGGCCGGGAACACTGAAGCTTTCTTT.

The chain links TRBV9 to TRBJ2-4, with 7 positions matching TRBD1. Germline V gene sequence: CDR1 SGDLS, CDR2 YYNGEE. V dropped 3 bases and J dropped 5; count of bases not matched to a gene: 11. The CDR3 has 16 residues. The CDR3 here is CASSDETGYLQNIQYF. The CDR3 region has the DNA TGTGCCAGCAGCGACGAGACAGGGTACCTTCAAAACATTCAGTACTTC.

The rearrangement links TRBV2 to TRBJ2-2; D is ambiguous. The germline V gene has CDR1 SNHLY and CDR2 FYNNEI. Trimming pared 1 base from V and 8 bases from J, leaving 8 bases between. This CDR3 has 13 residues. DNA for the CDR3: TGTGCCAGCAGTGAAGTGATAGCAGGGGAGCTGTTTTTT. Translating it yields CASSEVIAGELFF.

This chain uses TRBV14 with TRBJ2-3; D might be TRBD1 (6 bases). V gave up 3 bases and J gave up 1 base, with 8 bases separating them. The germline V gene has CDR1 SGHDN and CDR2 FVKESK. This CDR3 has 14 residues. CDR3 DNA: TGTGCCAGCAGCCAGGACAGCCGCACAGATACGCAGTATTTT. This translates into CASSQDSRTDTQYF.

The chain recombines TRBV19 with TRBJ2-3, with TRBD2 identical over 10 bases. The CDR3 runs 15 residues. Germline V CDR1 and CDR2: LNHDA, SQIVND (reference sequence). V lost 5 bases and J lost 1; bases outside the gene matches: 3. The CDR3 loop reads CASSALAGGTDTQYF. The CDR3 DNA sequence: TGTGCCAGTAGTGCCCTAGCGGGAGGCACAGATACGCAGTATTTT.

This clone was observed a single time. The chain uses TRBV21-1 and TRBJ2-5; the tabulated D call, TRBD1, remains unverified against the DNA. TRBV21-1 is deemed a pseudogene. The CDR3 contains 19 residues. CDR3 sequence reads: CASSKEGLSGQGRQETQYF. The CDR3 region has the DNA TGTGCCAGCAGCAAAGAGGGATTGTCTGGACAGGGAAGACAAGAGACCCAGTACTTC.

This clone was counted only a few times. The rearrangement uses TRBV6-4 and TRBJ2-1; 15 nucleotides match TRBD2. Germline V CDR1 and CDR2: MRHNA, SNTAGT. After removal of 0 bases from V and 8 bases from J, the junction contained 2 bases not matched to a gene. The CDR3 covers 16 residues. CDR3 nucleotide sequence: TGTGCCAGCAGTGACTCCGGACTAGCGGGGGGGCATGAGCAGTTCTTC. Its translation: CASSDSGLAGGHEQFF.

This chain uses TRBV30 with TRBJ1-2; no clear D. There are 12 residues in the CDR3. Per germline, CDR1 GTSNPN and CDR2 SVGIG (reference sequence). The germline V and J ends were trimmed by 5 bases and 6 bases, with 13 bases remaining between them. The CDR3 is CAWGEATDGYTF. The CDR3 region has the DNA TGTGCCTGGGGCGAAGCGACGGATGGCTACACCTTC.